These 10 T cell receptor beta chains share one sample of origin, sequenced in a study of blood T cell repertoires in COVID-19. Libraries were prepared by immunoSEQ multiplex PCR; TCRdb keeps only in-frame clonotypes and omits some of them. The table records just over 250,000 clones, 80% to 95% of them present only once. Input material: peripheral blood. These receptors came from a person in their late teens or twenties with COVID-19, enrolled during active disease.

The gene calls are TRBV11-2 and TRBJ2-2, with D tentatively TRBD2 (6 bases). The V end lost 0 bases, the J end lost 4 bases, and 12 bases lay between the germline ends. This CDR3 has 16 residues. Germline-derived CDR1 and CDR2 are SGHAT and FQNNGV. The CDR3 here is CASSLDQWEATGELFF. For the CDR3, the DNA is TGTGCCAGCAGCTTAGATCAGTGGGAGGCCACCGGGGAGCTGTTTTTT.

The V call is TRBV9, the J call TRBJ1-3; the D gene is possibly TRBD1 (5 bases). The germline V gene has CDR1 SGDLS and CDR2 YYNGEE. The CDR3 covers 16 residues. Trimming took off 3 bases at V and 2 bases at J, with 15 bases between the two ends. The CDR3 nucleotides read TGTGCCAGCAGCGAAGTACCCCAGGGTCCTGGAAACACCATATATTTT. Translating gives CASSEVPQGPGNTIYF.

The gene calls are TRBV6-5 and TRBJ1-2, with 9 bases aligning to TRBD1. J lost 1 base, V lost 7 bases, and 7 bases had no gene match. The CDR3 covers 15 residues. Germline V gives CDR1 MNHEY, CDR2 SVGAGI. The CDR3 protein is CASKGQGVLNYGYTF. DNA for the CDR3: TGTGCCAGCAAGGGACAGGGAGTACTTAACTATGGCTACACCTTC.

The CDR3 reads CASSSIAQGSSTVYGYTF. CDR3 DNA sequence: TGTGCCAGCAGCTCGATCGCCCAGGGGAGCTCAACCGTCTATGGCTACACCTTC. The chain has TRBV5-4 and TRBJ1-2, with a weak D call TRBD1 (6 bases). Germline values: CDR1 SGHNT, CDR2 YYREEE (reference sequence). Trimming pared 3 bases from V and 4 bases from J, leaving 25 bases between. There are 18 residues in the CDR3.

The chain uses TRBV5-1 and TRBJ2-1, with D possibly matching TRBD2 (5 bases). CDR1 is SGHRS, CDR2 YFSETQ, per germline. V shed 0 bases and J shed 0 bases, with 10 bases lying between them. This CDR3 is 16 amino acids long. The CDR3 protein is CASSLASGPSYNEQFF. The CDR3 DNA follows: TGCGCCAGCAGCTTGGCCAGCGGCCCCTCCTACAATGAGCAGTTCTTC.

This chain links TRBV4-3 with TRBJ2-7; D remains unclear. V was pared by 4 bases and J by 2 bases, with 12 bases between. The germline gives CDR1 LGHNA, CDR2 YSLEER. The CDR3 contains 14 residues. CDR3 sequence: CASSPSRSAYEQYF. CDR3 DNA sequence: TGCGCCAGCAGCCCTTCCAGAAGCGCCTACGAGCAGTACTTC.

The chain is built from TRBV28 and TRBJ2-7, with 9 nucleotides matching TRBD1. The CDR3 covers 16 residues. The V gene's germline CDR1 is MDHEN and CDR2 SYDVKM. The junction had 13 bases not matched to a gene; V was cut back by 5 bases and J by 5 bases. CDR3 sequence reads: CASSGLGTGSSDEQYF. DNA of the CDR3: TGTGCCAGCAGTGGGCTCGGGACAGGGAGTTCGGACGAGCAGTACTTC.

The V call is TRBV19, the J call TRBJ2-2, with D perhaps matching TRBD2 (6 bases). The CDR3 totals 12 residues. V lost 5 bases, J lost 7 bases, and 8 bases lay in between. CDR1 is LNHDA, CDR2 SQIVND, per germline (reference sequence). CDR3 DNA: TGTGCCAGTAGTCGGGGGATCGGGGAGCTGTTTTTT. Translation: CASSRGIGELFF.

This chain uses TRBV5-6 with TRBJ2-1; TRBD2 matches at 10 bases. The CDR3 is made up of 15 amino acids. The germline V gene has CDR1 SGHDT and CDR2 YYEEEE. The V gene end was trimmed by 9 bases and the J gene end by 8 bases; junction bases not matched to a gene: 14. DNA of the CDR3: TGTGCCACCCTTATTAGAATAGCGGGAGGAGATGAGCAGTTCTTC. This translates into CATLIRIAGGDEQFF.

This clone was counted a single time. The gene calls are TRBV4-3 and TRBJ1-3, with TRBD1 matching 10 bases. Unmatched junction bases numbered 7, after V lost 3 bases and J lost 8 bases. The germline gives CDR1 LGHNA, CDR2 YSLEER. The CDR3 is 15 residues long. The CDR3 sequence: CASSHRAGQGDTIYF. CDR3 DNA: TGCGCCAGCAGCCACAGAGCAGGACAGGGGGACACCATATATTTT.